This entry lists 27 T cell receptor beta chains sequenced from one sample in a study of T-cell reconstitution after alpha-beta-depleted transplantation in children. Preparation of the TCRbeta library was carried out with unique molecular identifiers. TCRdb fed the PCR reads into MiXCR, producing one record per CDR3 protein. The table lists 700,000 to 950,000 distinct CDR3 sequences, less than 20% of them singletons. Here the sequenced sample was PBMCs, mostly from graft donor cells, taken 360 days after TCRalphabeta/CD19-depleted stem cell transplant. Source of these receptors: a male patient younger than 18 who had a stem cell transplant for acute lymphoblastic leukemia, so the T cells may come from the graft donor.

The CDR3 nucleotides read TGTGCCAGCAGTCGACAGGGAGTTGGGTCACCCCTCCACTTT. Amino acids: CASSRQGVGSPLHF. The chain carries TRBV12-3 or TRBV12-4 and TRBJ1-6; TRBD1 agrees at 7 bases. The CDR3 totals 14 residues. V lost 5 bases to trimming and J lost 10 bases; unmatched junction nucleotides: 8.

This chain joins TRBV20-1 and TRBJ2-3; weak D call: TRBD2 (5 bases). Germline assignment: CDR1 DFQATT and CDR2 SNEGSKA (reference sequence). The germline V and J ends were trimmed by 5 bases and 3 bases, with 6 bases remaining between them. The CDR3 covers 11 residues. This chain's CDR3 is CSALATDTQYF. Here the CDR3 DNA reads TGCAGTGCTTTAGCGACAGATACGCAGTATTTT.

CDR3 DNA: TGTGCCAGCAGCTTGGTTCAAGCTAGCGGGAGGGACAGCGAGCAGTACTTC. It specifies CASSLVQASGRDSEQYF. The rearrangement joins TRBV5-6 to TRBJ2-7; 12 nucleotides match TRBD2. The CDR3 spans 17 residues. Germline V lookup: CDR1 SGHDT, CDR2 YYEEEE. Losses at the gene ends were 0 bases for V and 6 bases for J; bases not matched to a gene: 10.

This clonotype was detected a few times. The chain is built from TRBV7-9 and TRBJ2-5, with 7 bases fitting TRBD2. Per the germline V gene, CDR1 is SEHNR and CDR2 is FQNEAQ (reference sequence). The CDR3 runs to 16 residues. Trimming at V came to 4 bases and at J to 1 base, leaving 9 bases not matched to a gene. This chain's CDR3 is CASSSFWRELQETQYF. CDR3 nucleotides: TGTGCCAGCAGCTCCTTTTGGCGGGAGCTCCAAGAGACCCAGTACTTC. Looking up the rest from reference TRBV7-9 and TRBJ2-5 gives the full variable domain: DTGVSQNPRHKITKRGQNVTFRCDPISEHNRLYWYRQTLGQGPEFLTYFQNEAQLEKSRLLSDRFSAERPKGSFSTLEIQRTEQGDSAMYLCASSSFWRELQETQYFGPGTRLLVL.

This clonotype has only a few counts. The genes are TRBV5-1 and TRBJ2-1; TRBD2 agrees at 11 bases. Germline V gene lookup returns CDR1 SGHRS and CDR2 YFSETQ. The trim removed 4 bases at V and 6 bases at J, leaving 15 bases unmatched. The CDR3 is made up of 18 amino acids. CDR3 residues: CASSQSGKASGRTNEQFF. The CDR3 DNA sequence: TGCGCCAGCAGCCAATCGGGAAAGGCTAGCGGGAGGACCAATGAGCAGTTCTTC.

This clonotype was seen more than once but under ten times. The V gene is TRBV12-3 or TRBV12-4, the J gene TRBJ2-7, with 7 positions matching TRBD2. CDR3 size: 15 residues. Trimming took 3 bases from V and 3 from J; bases not matched to a gene: 8. DNA for the CDR3: TGTGCCAGCAGTTTGTCCGGGAGGTTAGGCTACGAGCAGTACTTC. It is translated as CASSLSGRLGYEQYF.

This clonotype was seen only a few times. This chain links TRBV4-2 with TRBJ1-1; perhaps TRBD1 as D (5 bases). Trimming removed 2 bases from V and 3 bases from J, with 10 bases in between. The CDR3 totals 14 residues. The germline CDR1 and CDR2 sequences are LGHNA and YNFKEQ. The chain's CDR3 is CASSQPTGHTEAFF. CDR3 DNA: TGTGCCAGCAGCCAACCGACGGGACACACTGAAGCTTTCTTT.

The chain links TRBV3-1 to TRBJ2-3; TRBD2 is a possible D gene (5 bases). V was cut by 0 bases and J by 14 bases, with 12 bases left in between. The CDR3 is 12 amino acids. The germline V gene encodes CDR1 LGHDT and CDR2 YNNKEL (reference sequence). The CDR3: CASSQERARLYF. The CDR3 nucleotides are TGTGCCAGCAGCCAAGAGCGGGCTCGGCTGTATTTT.

As DNA, the CDR3 is TGTGCCAGCAGTTTGGTGGGAGAGGGGGCAGATACGCAGTATTTT. Translating it yields CASSLVGEGADTQYF. The chain has TRBV12-3 or TRBV12-4 and TRBJ2-3; possible D gene TRBD1, 6 bases. The CDR3 is made up of 15 amino acids. Trimming left V 3 bases short and J 4 bases short, with 14 bases between.

This clonotype appeared a single time. The chain carries TRBV11-2 and TRBJ2-4, with 7 positions matching TRBD1. The CDR3 is 14 amino acids. With 7 bases clipped from V and 1 base from J, the junction kept 4 bases outside the gene matches. The germline V gene encodes CDR1 SGHAT and CDR2 FQNNGV. CDR3 DNA: TGTGCCAGCAAACAGGGGATGGCCAAAAACATTCAGTACTTC. Its translation is CASKQGMAKNIQYF.

The chain is built from TRBV28 and TRBJ2-1; 9 bases map to TRBD1. The CDR3 length is 14 residues. V shed 7 bases and J 7 bases; nucleotides not matched to a gene: 8. Germline V lookup: CDR1 MDHEN, CDR2 SYDVKM. CDR3 sequence: CASNHRGRSNEQFF. CDR3 bases: TGTGCCAGCAACCACAGGGGGCGATCAAATGAGCAGTTCTTC.

J is TRBJ2-4 and V is TRBV4-2; D is perhaps TRBD1 (5 bases). This CDR3 is 17 amino acids long. The germline V and J ends were trimmed by 1 base and 7 bases, with 20 bases remaining between them. Germline V lookup: CDR1 LGHNA, CDR2 YNFKEQ. The CDR3 loop is CASSQVSGWGDSNIQYF. In DNA form, the CDR3 reads TGTGCCAGCAGCCAAGTGTCAGGCTGGGGCGACTCTAACATTCAGTACTTC.

The chain carries TRBV20-1 and TRBJ2-2; unclear D gene. Trimming took off 2 bases at V and 1 base at J, with 11 bases between the two ends. CDR3 length: 15 amino acids. The V gene's germline CDR1 is DFQATT and CDR2 SNEGSKA (reference sequence). The CDR3 DNA sequence: TGCAGTGCTAGACCGCTCGGAATGAACACCGGGGAGCTGTTTTTT. Its protein product is CSARPLGMNTGELFF.

The table lists this clonotype with a few counts. Here the CDR3 DNA reads TGTGCCAGCAGCGTAGGGGGAGTGTGGCCCCAGCATTTT. It encodes CASSVGGVWPQHF. This chain uses TRBV9 with TRBJ1-5; D remains ambiguous. The V gene lost 0 bases and the J gene lost 9 bases, with 10 bases spanning the gap. The CDR3 extends over 13 amino acids. Looked up from germline, CDR1 is SGDLS and CDR2 is YYNGEE.

This clonotype was seen more than once but under ten times. The gene calls are TRBV29-1 and TRBJ2-5; tentative D call: TRBD1 (5 bases). Germline lookup yields CDR1 SQVTM and CDR2 ANQGSEA. This CDR3 contains 16 residues. The V end was cut by 4 bases, the J end by 5 bases, with 23 bases between. The CDR3 DNA is TGCAGCGTTGTAATGAACAGGCGATTTCTATGGGAGACCCAGTACTTC. Residues: CSVVMNRRFLWETQYF. Based on the CDR3 plus reference TRBV29-1 and TRBJ2-5, the full variable domain is SAVISQKPSRDICQRGTSLTIQCQVDSQVTMMFWYRQQPGQSLTLIATANQGSEATYESGFVIDKFPISRPNLTFSTLTVSNMSPEDSSIYLCSVVMNRRFLWETQYFGPGTRLLVL.

In its sample, this clonotype was seen a few times. This chain joins TRBV12-3 or TRBV12-4 and TRBJ2-3; 7 bases agree with TRBD1. Losses at the gene ends were 8 bases for V and 0 bases for J; bases not matched to a gene: 8. CDR3 length: 15 amino acids. In DNA form, the CDR3 reads TGTGCCAGCGGAACAGGGGATATTAGCACAGATACGCAGTATTTT. It yields the protein CASGTGDISTDTQYF.

Regarding this clonotype: The CDR3 does not end in the conserved phenylalanine or tryptophan, so this is likely a read error. The rearrangement uses TRBV13 and TRBJ2-3, with D perhaps assigned TRBD1 or TRBD2 (5 bases each). V lost 6 bases to trimming and J lost 5 bases, with 15 bases between them. This CDR3 has 14 residues. CDR1 and CDR2 from the germline V gene are PRHDT and FYEKMQ (reference sequence). The CDR3 loop is CASSSEFGGDTQYL. As DNA, the CDR3 is TGTGCCAGCAGTAGTGAGTTTGGGGGAGATACGCAGTATTTA.

Only a few counts were recorded for this clonotype. This sequence joins TRBV6-5 and TRBJ2-1; TRBD2 is a possible D gene (6 bases). From germline, CDR1 is MNHEY and CDR2 SVGAGI. The CDR3 extends over 15 amino acids. V lost 2 bases to trimming and J lost 8 bases, with 16 bases between them. The CDR3 loop is CASSYGRAGNDEQFF. The CDR3, as DNA: TGTGCCAGCAGTTACGGTAGGGCGGGGAACGATGAGCAGTTCTTC.

This sequence joins TRBV18 and TRBJ2-7; unclear D gene. This CDR3 comprises 13 residues. V was trimmed by 4 bases and J by 3 bases, leaving 10 bases between them. Germline assignment: CDR1 KGHSH and CDR2 LQKENI. The CDR3: CASSRHKNYEQYF. As DNA, the CDR3 is TGTGCCAGCTCACGGCACAAGAACTACGAGCAGTACTTC.

This clonotype has more than one count but fewer than ten. The chain joins TRBV14 to TRBJ2-1; TRBD2 might be the D (6 bases). Germline loops: CDR1 SGHDN, CDR2 FVKESK. V shed 4 bases and J shed 0 bases, with 16 bases lying between them. The CDR3 has 17 residues. CDR3 in amino acids: CASSLYTSLPSYNEQFF. The CDR3 nucleotides read TGTGCCAGCAGCCTTTATACTAGCCTCCCCTCCTACAATGAGCAGTTCTTC.

This clonotype was observed many times. The chain recombines TRBV12-3 or TRBV12-4 with TRBJ2-7; perhaps TRBD2 as D (6 bases). This CDR3 region has 13 residues. V lost 3 bases to trimming and J lost 2 bases, with 8 bases between them. The CDR3: CASSFASAYEQYF. CDR3 sequence (DNA): TGTGCCAGCAGTTTTGCTAGCGCCTACGAGCAGTACTTC.

The rearrangement joins TRBV24-1 to TRBJ2-3; TRBD1 or TRBD2 may be the D gene (7 bases each). Deletions cut 5 bases from V and 5 bases from J, with 13 bases between. The germline gives CDR1 KGHDR, CDR2 SFDVKD. The length of the CDR3 is 14 residues. This CDR3 reads CATSGPRGGDTQYF. CDR3 DNA: TGTGCCACCAGTGGACCCAGGGGGGGAGATACGCAGTATTTT.

The chain employs TRBV4-2 and TRBJ1-2; 8 bases fit TRBD1. V trimming: 0 bases; J trimming: 4 bases; junction bases outside the gene matches: 7. CDR1 and CDR2 from the germline V gene are LGHNA and YNFKEQ. This CDR3 is 16 amino acids long. The CDR3 sequence is CASSQDEGGQAYGYTF. The CDR3 DNA reads TGTGCCAGCAGCCAAGATGAAGGGGGACAGGCCTATGGCTACACCTTC.

This clonotype was seen once. The CDR3 nucleotides are TGTGCCAGCAGGCTCGACTCCGGCGCCGGGGAGCTGTTTTTT. This encodes CASRLDSGAGELFF. This chain uses TRBV7-3 with TRBJ2-2; D is undetermined. The V and J ends lost 6 bases and 6 bases respectively, with 14 bases between them. Per germline, CDR1 SGHTA and CDR2 FQGTGA. The CDR3 has 14 residues.

CDR3: CASSPRRVIDEQYF. CDR3 nucleotides: TGTGCCAGCTCACCACGTAGGGTAATCGACGAGCAGTACTTC. V gene TRBV18 combines with J gene TRBJ2-7; D uncertain. The V end was cut by 1 base, the J end by 5 bases, with 12 bases between. There are 14 residues in the CDR3. CDR1 and CDR2 from the germline V gene are KGHSH and LQKENI.

The chain carries TRBV7-9 and TRBJ2-2; D is unclear. The V end was cut by 0 bases, the J end by 4 bases, with 6 bases between. Germline V CDR1 and CDR2: SEHNR, FQNEAQ (reference sequence). This CDR3 comprises 14 residues. CDR3 loop: CASSLAPVTGELFF. The CDR3 nucleotides are TGTGCCAGCAGCTTAGCTCCTGTCACCGGGGAGCTGTTTTTT.

This chain links TRBV13 with TRBJ1-4, with D unclear. Trimming removed 5 bases from V and 10 bases from J, with 11 bases in between. This CDR3 is built from 12 residues. Germline CDR1 reads PRHDT; CDR2 reads FYEKMQ (reference sequence). The CDR3: CASSLRSGKLFF. The CDR3, as DNA: TGTGCCAGCAGCCTGCGATCGGGAAAACTGTTTTTT.